These 26 T cell receptor beta chains originate from one sample sequenced in a study of tumor-infiltrating lymphocytes in localized non-small cell lung cancer (dated by TCRdb to the early 2020s). Library construction relied on the immunoSEQ multiplex PCR assay. This is the immuneACCESS table as TCRdb keeps it, with only in-frame sequences that have V and J called. A part of the clones is gone; compared with another copy, unresolved V genes explain less than half, and the rest is unexplained. This sample has about 10,000 clones in its table, and roughly 80% of those were observed once. Clones ranked in the top ten supply roughly 19% of the sample. Sequencing was carried out using uninvolved lung tissue not adjacent to the tumor. The receptors come from a human donor with non-small cell lung cancer.

CDR3 coding DNA: TGTGCCAGCAGCTTAGAGGTCGGGTACAATGAGCAGTTCTTC. The encoded protein is CASSLEVGYNEQFF. The chain couples TRBV7-9 to TRBJ2-1, with D hard to call. There are 14 residues in the CDR3. CDR1 SEHNR and CDR2 FQNEAQ come from the germline V gene (reference sequence). Trimming took off 1 base at V and 4 bases at J, with 8 bases between the two ends.

This sequence joins TRBV2 and TRBJ1-5; the match to TRBD1 covers 9 bases. The V and J ends lost 6 bases and 2 bases, in that order; junction bases with no gene match: 5. The CDR3 consists of 15 residues. Germline V gene data show CDR1 as SNHLY and CDR2 as FYNNEI. As DNA, the CDR3 is TGTGCCAGCAGCCGGACAGGGGTGGGCAATCAGCCCCAGCATTTT. Translation: CASSRTGVGNQPQHF.

With regard to this clone: The junction does not match germline at one end; this may be a read error. CDR3 amino acids: CSTFSPGQILF. The DNA of the CDR3 is TGCAGTACCTTCAGCCCGGGACAGATCCTCTTT. The V and J genes are TRBV20-1 and TRBJ1-6; 7 positions match TRBD1. The length of the CDR3 is 11 residues. From germline, CDR1 is DFQATT and CDR2 SNEGSKA (reference sequence).

This chain links TRBV7-8 with TRBJ2-1; TRBD1 might be the D (6 bases). V was cut by 5 bases and J by 15 bases, with 17 bases left in between. The CDR3 sequence is 12 residues long. Germline V gives CDR1 SGHVS, CDR2 FQNEAQ. CDR3 in amino acids: CASSPDSSPRFF. The CDR3 coding sequence is TGTGCCAGCAGCCCGGACAGTTCCCCTCGGTTCTTC.

This rearrangement joins TRBV7-8 to TRBJ2-7; 7 nucleotides line up with TRBD1. Germline-derived CDR1 and CDR2 are SGHVS and FQNEAQ. J lost 7 bases, V lost 5 bases, and 11 bases had no gene match. CDR3 length equals 14 residues. Here the CDR3 DNA reads TGTGCCAGCAGCCGGGACAGCCGTAGGGGTGAGCAGTACTTC. This sequence encodes CASSRDSRRGEQYF.

The gene calls are TRBV6-1 and TRBJ1-4, with 10 bases that match TRBD1. Looked up from germline, CDR1 is MNHNS and CDR2 is SASEGT. V shed 6 bases, J shed 7 bases, and the junction held 5 bases outside the gene matches. CDR3 length equals 14 residues. The CDR3 spells CASRGQGIGEKLFF. The CDR3 region has the DNA TGTGCCAGCAGGGGACAGGGGATAGGTGAAAAACTGTTTTTT.

The chain carries TRBV4-1 and TRBJ2-3; either TRBD1 or TRBD2 may supply D (5 bases each). CDR3 size: 16 residues. Germline CDR1 and CDR2: MGHRA and YSYEKL. V lost 0 bases, J lost 1 base, and 11 bases lay in between. For the CDR3, the DNA is TGCGCCAGCAGCCAAGATCACGGGACGGGCACAGATACGCAGTATTTT. Its translation is CASSQDHGTGTDTQYF.

The chain combines TRBV5-1 with TRBJ1-1; the match to TRBD1 covers 10 bases. The germline CDR1 and CDR2 sequences are SGHRS and YFSETQ. The CDR3 extends over 16 amino acids. The ends lost 4 bases at V and 4 bases at J; junction bases unmatched: 10. CDR3 loop: CASSQGQGVAGTEAFF. Written as DNA, the CDR3 is TGCGCCAGCAGCCAAGGACAGGGGGTCGCGGGCACTGAAGCTTTCTTT.

This clone was counted once. The chain has TRBV15 and TRBJ2-5, with D unclear. V lost 4 bases and J lost 3, with 9 bases in between. The CDR3 has 13 residues. CDR1 is LNHNV, CDR2 YYDKDF, per germline (reference sequence). CDR3 DNA: TGTGCCACCAGCAAACCAAGTGAAGAGACCCAGTACTTC. It codes for CATSKPSEETQYF. The complete variable domain, with remaining parts taken from reference TRBV15 and TRBJ2-5, reads DAMVIQNPRYQVTQFGKPVTLSCSQTLNHNVMYWYQQKSSQAPKLLFHYYDKDFNNEADTPDNFQSRRPNTSFCFLDIRSPGLGDTAMYLCATSKPSEETQYFGPGTRLLVL.

There are a few counts of this clone. The gene calls are TRBV6-5 and TRBJ1-1; a possible D gene is TRBD1 (6 bases). V gave up 5 bases and J gave up 7 bases, with 17 bases separating them. This CDR3 has 14 amino acids. Germline CDR1 is MNHEY and CDR2 is SVGAGI. CDR3 loop: CASSPTGTRGEAFF. CDR3 nucleotide sequence: TGTGCCAGCAGTCCCACAGGGACCCGGGGTGAAGCTTTCTTT.

This sequence joins TRBV5-4 and TRBJ2-3, with 14 bases lining up with TRBD2. The V gene end was trimmed by 4 bases and the J gene end by 6 bases; junction bases not matched to a gene: 4. The germline CDR1 and CDR2 sequences are SGHNT and YYREEE (reference sequence). CDR3 length: 15 amino acids. CDR3 loop: CASSLGTSGSDTQYF. The DNA of the CDR3 is TGTGCCAGCAGCCTAGGGACTAGCGGGAGTGATACGCAGTATTTT.

This chain uses TRBV5-4 with TRBJ2-7; unclear D gene. The CDR3 contains 13 residues. The germline CDR1 and CDR2 sequences are SGHNT and YYREEE (reference sequence). Trimming pared 0 bases from V and 6 bases from J, leaving 10 bases between. The CDR3 bases are TGTGCCAGCAGCTTGGCCCTCGTCGGCGAGCAGTACTTC. Protein sequence: CASSLALVGEQYF.

CDR3 protein: CSVVPGRNYGYTF. CDR3 DNA: TGCAGCGTTGTCCCAGGGAGGAACTATGGCTACACCTTC. The chain joins TRBV29-1 to TRBJ1-2, with a tentative D call TRBD1 (5 bases). The CDR3 has 13 residues. Germline CDR1 reads SQVTM; CDR2 reads ANQGSEA. V lost 4 bases, J lost 2 bases, and 11 bases lay in between.

Within the sample, this clone is medium-sized. The chain links TRBV20-1 to TRBJ1-1; D uncertain. CDR3 length: 9 amino acids. Trimming stripped 5 bases from V and 6 bases from J, with 4 bases between. Germline lookup yields CDR1 DFQATT and CDR2 SNEGSKA (reference sequence). The CDR3 nucleotides read TGCAGTGCTGGACCTGAAGCTTTCTTT. Translated, it gives CSAGPEAFF.

CDR3 DNA: TGTGCCAGCAGTGCCCTACGACAGGGGAGTGGCTATGGCTACACCTTC. It yields the protein CASSALRQGSGYGYTF. This chain uses TRBV28 with TRBJ1-2; TRBD1 aligns across 8 bases. The CDR3 spans 16 residues. J gave up 4 bases and V 5 bases, and 12 bases lay outside the gene matches. Looked up from germline, CDR1 is MDHEN and CDR2 is SYDVKM.

The gene calls are TRBV11-2 and TRBJ1-2, with a tentative D call TRBD1 (5 bases). From germline, CDR1 is SGHAT and CDR2 FQNNGV. V was clipped by 5 bases and J by 0 bases, with 7 bases between them. The CDR3 runs to 13 residues. Here the CDR3 reads CASSRQPNYGYTF. In DNA, the CDR3 is TGTGCCAGCAGCCGACAGCCTAACTATGGCTACACCTTC.

This chain links TRBV6-1 with TRBJ2-7, with D uncertain. Deletions cut 1 base from V and 7 bases from J, with 5 bases between. This CDR3 is built from 11 residues. Germline CDR1 reads MNHNS; CDR2 reads SASEGT. The CDR3 sequence: CASSEVSEQYF. In DNA form, the CDR3 reads TGTGCCAGCAGTGAAGTAAGTGAGCAGTACTTC.

The V gene is TRBV5-1, the J gene TRBJ2-5, with 12 positions matching TRBD2. Germline lookup yields CDR1 SGHRS and CDR2 YFSETQ. The trim removed 4 bases at V and 5 bases at J, leaving 6 bases unmatched. This CDR3 is built from 15 residues. This chain's CDR3 is CASSPAGTSGETQYF. For the CDR3, the DNA is TGCGCCAGCAGCCCGGCCGGGACTAGCGGGGAGACCCAGTACTTC.

By proportion, this clone is medium-sized. The chain combines TRBV7-8 with TRBJ2-7; D uncertain. V lost 3 bases to trimming and J lost 3 bases, with 12 bases between them. The V gene's germline CDR1 is SGHVS and CDR2 FQNEAQ. This CDR3 is 14 amino acids long. CDR3 DNA: TGTGCCAGCAGCTTGCAGAACGAGGTCTACGAGCAGTACTTC. Its translation is CASSLQNEVYEQYF.

The chain employs TRBV7-2 and TRBJ2-3, with 14 bases fitting TRBD2. The ends lost 5 bases at V and 6 bases at J; junction bases unmatched: 7. The CDR3 has 16 residues. Per the germline V gene, CDR1 is SGHTA and CDR2 is FQGNSA. The CDR3 bases are TGTGCCAGCAGCCGAGGACTAGCGGGGGGCGGGGATACGCAGTATTTT. Protein: CASSRGLAGGGDTQYF.

The chain links TRBV7-9 to TRBJ2-7; 9 bases map to TRBD1. With 8 bases clipped from V and 12 bases from J, the junction kept 8 bases outside the gene matches. CDR3 length: 11 amino acids. Germline V lookup: CDR1 SEHNR, CDR2 FQNEAQ (reference sequence). The DNA for the CDR3 is TGTGCCAGCTCTTCACAGGGGGCCTCGTACTTC. It yields the protein CASSSQGASYF.

The chain recombines TRBV6-6 with TRBJ2-7; unclear D gene. CDR3 size: 14 residues. V was clipped by 6 bases and J by 0 bases, with 12 bases between them. CDR1 is MNHNY, CDR2 SVGAGI, per germline (reference sequence). CDR3 sequence (DNA): TGTGCCAGCAGGGGAACTTCTACCTCCTACGAGCAGTACTTC. Translating it yields CASRGTSTSYEQYF.

The chain uses TRBV13 and TRBJ1-3; D is unresolved. The V end lost 2 bases, the J end lost 4 bases, and 9 bases lay between the germline ends. Germline V gene data show CDR1 as PRHDT and CDR2 as FYEKMQ (reference sequence). The CDR3 contains 14 residues. The chain's CDR3 is CASSLRTAGNTIYF. CDR3 nucleotide sequence: TGTGCCAGCAGCTTAAGAACAGCCGGAAACACCATATATTTT.

The CDR3 sequence: CASSLQPNTEAFF. DNA of the CDR3: TGTGCCAGCAGCTTACAGCCGAACACTGAAGCTTTCTTT. This rearrangement joins TRBV7-2 to TRBJ1-1; D ambiguous. Germline CDR1 is SGHTA and CDR2 is FQGNSA. The CDR3 has 13 amino acids. Trimming removed 2 bases at V and 1 base at J, with 5 bases between. The variable domain in full, with the rest retrieved from reference TRBV7-2 and TRBJ1-1, is GAGVSQSPSNKVTEKGKDVELRCDPISGHTALYWYRQSLGQGLEFLIYFQGNSAPDKSGLPSDRFSAERTGGSVSTLTIQRTQQEDSAVYLCASSLQPNTEAFFGQGTRLTVV.

V usage is TRBV7-2 and J usage is TRBJ2-7, with D unclear. Per germline, CDR1 SGHTA and CDR2 FQGNSA. The CDR3 has 14 residues. V lost 1 base and J 2 bases, leaving 9 bases between the germline ends. The CDR3 DNA reads TGTGCCAGCAGCTTAGGTGTGGGTACCTACGAGCAGTACTTC. Amino acids: CASSLGVGTYEQYF.

The chain links TRBV28 to TRBJ1-4, with D tentatively TRBD1 (6 bases). V lost 7 bases to trimming and J lost 1 base, with 13 bases between them. Per germline, CDR1 MDHEN and CDR2 SYDVKM. This CDR3 is built from 15 residues. The CDR3 here is CASIKGGVTNEKLFF. The CDR3 DNA reads as TGTGCCAGCATCAAAGGGGGGGTAACTAATGAAAAACTGTTTTTT.